This passage covers 10 T cell receptor beta chains from one sample sequenced in a study of cytomegalovirus exposure and HLA in healthy donors. The PCR made use of 60 Vbeta and 13 Jbeta primers. Some clones are missing from TCRdb's copy, which holds only in-frame ones; the method was immunoSEQ multiplex PCR. This table has some 190,000 clones, around 84% appearing once. Specimen: PBMCs. These receptors all stem from a woman younger than 35 in good health and CMV-seronegative.

This clone was recorded only once. The rearrangement joins TRBV4-1 to TRBJ1-2; TRBD1 is a possible D gene (5 bases). V dropped 2 bases and J dropped 5 bases, with 18 bases sitting between them. The CDR3 length is 16 residues. In germline, CDR1 is MGHRA, CDR2 YSYEKL. CDR3 DNA: TGCGCCAGCAGCCAACAATCCTTGGGGGGTCTATATGGCTACACCTTC. Translated: CASSQQSLGGLYGYTF.

This clone has just one count. V and J are TRBV19 and TRBJ2-1; 8 bases line up with TRBD1. This CDR3 is 15 amino acids long. CDR1 LNHDA and CDR2 SQIVND come from the germline V gene (reference sequence). V lost 7 bases and J lost 1; bases outside the gene matches: 6. The CDR3 here is CASTSGTGSYNEQFF. CDR3 bases: TGTGCCAGTACCTCCGGGACAGGATCCTACAATGAGCAGTTCTTC. Full variable domain (outside the CDR3, taken from reference TRBV19 and TRBJ2-1): DGGITQSPKYLFRKEGQNVTLSCEQNLNHDAMYWYRQDPGQGLRLIYYSQIVNDFQKGDIAEGYSVSREKKESFPLTVTSAQKNPTAFYLCASTSGTGSYNEQFFGPGTRLTVL.

The chain has TRBV10-2 and TRBJ1-1; unclear D gene. Trimming shortened V by 3 bases and J by 3 bases, and 5 bases separated the two germline ends. Germline CDR1 and CDR2: WSHSY and SAAADI. The CDR3 is 12 residues long. CDR3 sequence (DNA): TGCGCCAGCAGTGAAGAGGACACTGAAGCTTTCTTT. Translation: CASSEEDTEAFF.

The chain employs TRBV19 and TRBJ2-2, with D tentatively TRBD2 (6 bases). The germline CDR1 and CDR2 sequences are LNHDA and SQIVND (reference sequence). The CDR3 runs to 16 residues. Trimming left V 3 bases short and J 3 bases short, with 14 bases between. CDR3 amino acids: CASSMEGLVDTGELFF. The CDR3, as DNA: TGTGCCAGTAGTATGGAGGGGCTAGTAGACACCGGGGAGCTGTTTTTT.

This chain joins TRBV7-3 and TRBJ1-2, with D unclear. The CDR3 loop spans 12 amino acids. The V gene lost 6 bases and the J gene lost 4 bases, with 9 bases spanning the gap. CDR1 is SGHTA, CDR2 FQGTGA, per germline. CDR3 in DNA: TGTGCCAGCAGTCCCGGAGGCTATGGCTACACCTTC. It codes for CASSPGGYGYTF.

The chain couples TRBV18 to TRBJ2-2; 9 nucleotides agree with TRBD2. The length of the CDR3 is 18 residues. The V and J ends lost 4 bases and 0 bases, in that order; junction bases with no gene match: 9. CDR1 and CDR2 from the germline V gene are KGHSH and LQKENI. CDR3 protein: CASSRASGRKTNTGELFF. The CDR3 DNA follows: TGTGCCAGCTCACGTGCGAGCGGGAGGAAAACGAACACCGGGGAGCTGTTTTTT.

The chain employs TRBV7-7 and TRBJ2-2; 11 positions agree with TRBD1. This CDR3 is built from 13 residues. Germline lookup yields CDR1 SSHAT and CDR2 FNYEAQ (reference sequence). As DNA, the CDR3 is TGTGCTAGTGGACAGGGGGCATCCGGGGAGCTGTTTTTT. This sequence encodes CASGQGASGELFF. Filled out from reference TRBV7-7 and TRBJ2-2, the complete variable domain reads GAGVSQSPRYKVTKRGQDVTLRCDPISSHATLYWYQQALGQGPEFLTYFNYEAQPDKSGLPSDRFSAERPEGSISTLTIQRTEQRDSAMYRCASGQGASGELFFGEGSRLTVL.

V is TRBV14 and J is TRBJ2-7; D uncertain. The CDR3 spans 13 residues. Trimming took off 3 bases at V and 4 bases at J, with 10 bases between the two ends. CDR1 SGHDN and CDR2 FVKESK come from the germline V gene. For the CDR3, the DNA is TGTGCCAGCAGCCAGTTAGTAAGTTACGAGCAGTACTTC. Translation: CASSQLVSYEQYF.

Concerning this clone itself: The junction does not match germline at one end; this may be a read error. The chain is built from TRBV30 and TRBJ1-3, with TRBD1 as a possible D gene (5 bases). The germline gives CDR1 GTSNPN, CDR2 SVGIG (reference sequence). The CDR3 sequence is 11 residues long. As DNA, the CDR3 is TGTGCCTTAGGGACTGGGAACACCATATATTTT. This sequence encodes CALGTGNTIYF.

This clone appeared a few times. The chain uses TRBV4-2 and TRBJ2-1; 8 nucleotides line up with TRBD1. This CDR3 spans 15 amino acids. V was clipped by 4 bases and J by 4 bases; unmatched bases: 6. CDR1 is LGHNA, CDR2 YNFKEQ, per germline. The CDR3 protein is CASSPSTGEYNEQFF. In nucleotides, the CDR3 is TGTGCCAGCAGCCCCTCGACAGGGGAGTACAATGAGCAGTTCTTC.